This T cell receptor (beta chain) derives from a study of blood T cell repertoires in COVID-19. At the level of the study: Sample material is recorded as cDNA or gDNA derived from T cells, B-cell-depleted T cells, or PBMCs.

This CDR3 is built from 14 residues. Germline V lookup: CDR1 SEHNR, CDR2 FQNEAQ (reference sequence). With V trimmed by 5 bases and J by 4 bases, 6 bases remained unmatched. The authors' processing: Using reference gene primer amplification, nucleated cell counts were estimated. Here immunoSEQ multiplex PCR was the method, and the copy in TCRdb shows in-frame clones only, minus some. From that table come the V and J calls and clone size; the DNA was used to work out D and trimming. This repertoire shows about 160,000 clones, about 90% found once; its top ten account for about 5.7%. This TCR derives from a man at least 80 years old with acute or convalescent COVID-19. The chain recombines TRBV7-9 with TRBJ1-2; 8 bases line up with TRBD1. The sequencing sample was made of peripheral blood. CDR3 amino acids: CASSRTTGAYGYTF. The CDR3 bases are TGTGCCAGCAGCCGTACGACAGGGGCCTATGGCTACACCTTC. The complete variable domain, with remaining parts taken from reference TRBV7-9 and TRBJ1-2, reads DTGVSQNPRHKITKRGQNVTFRCDPISEHNRLYWYRQTLGQGPEFLTYFQNEAQLEKSRLLSDRFSAERPKGSFSTLEIQRTEQGDSAMYLCASSRTTGAYGYTFGSGTRLTVV.